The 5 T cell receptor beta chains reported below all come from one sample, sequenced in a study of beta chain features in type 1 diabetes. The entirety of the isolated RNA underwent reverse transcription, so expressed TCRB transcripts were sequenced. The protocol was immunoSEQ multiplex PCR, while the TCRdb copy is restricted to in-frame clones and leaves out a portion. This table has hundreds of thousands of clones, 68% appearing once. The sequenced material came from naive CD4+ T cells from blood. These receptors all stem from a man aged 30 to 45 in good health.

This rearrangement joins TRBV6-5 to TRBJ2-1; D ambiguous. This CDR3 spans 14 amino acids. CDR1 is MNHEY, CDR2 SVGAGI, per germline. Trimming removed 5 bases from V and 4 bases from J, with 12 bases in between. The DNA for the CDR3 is TGTGCCAGCAGTCCCGGCAGGCAATACAATGAGCAGTTCTTC. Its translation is CASSPGRQYNEQFF.

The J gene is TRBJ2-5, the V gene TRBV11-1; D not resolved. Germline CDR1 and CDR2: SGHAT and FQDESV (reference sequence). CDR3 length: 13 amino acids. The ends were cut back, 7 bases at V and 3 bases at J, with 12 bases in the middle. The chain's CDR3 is CASTPGVEETQYF. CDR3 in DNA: TGTGCCAGCACCCCGGGTGTGGAAGAGACCCAGTACTTC.

The CDR3 here is CAWSQGTTYEQYF. Written as DNA, the CDR3 is TGTGCCTGGAGCCAGGGGACTACCTACGAGCAGTACTTC. J is TRBJ2-7 and V is TRBV30; tentative D call: TRBD2 (7 bases). Germline V gene data show CDR1 as GTSNPN and CDR2 as SVGIG (reference sequence). V dropped 3 bases and J dropped 2 bases, with 11 bases sitting between them. The CDR3 has 13 residues.

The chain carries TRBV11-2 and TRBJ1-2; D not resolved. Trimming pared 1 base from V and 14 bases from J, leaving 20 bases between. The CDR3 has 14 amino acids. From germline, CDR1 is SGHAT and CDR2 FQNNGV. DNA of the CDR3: TGTGCCAGCAGCTTAGTTCCCCAGGTCCCCAGCTGGACCTTC. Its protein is CASSLVPQVPSWTF.

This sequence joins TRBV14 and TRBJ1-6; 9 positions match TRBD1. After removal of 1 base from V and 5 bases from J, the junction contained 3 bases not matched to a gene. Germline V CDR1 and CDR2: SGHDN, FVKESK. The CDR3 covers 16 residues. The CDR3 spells CASSQATGGNNSPLHF. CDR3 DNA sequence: TGTGCCAGCAGCCAAGCCACAGGGGGCAATAATTCACCCCTCCACTTT.